The clone carrying this TCR beta chain was counted at least ten times. Its antigen is as yet unknown. The data belong to a study of regulatory T cells in long-lasting Graves disease. Time point indicated: newly diagnosed GD, antithyroid drugs for less than 3 months. Following extraction of RNA from PBMCs, that RNA was used to make the TCR library. Arm-PCR of CDR3 regions and iRepertoire HTBI primers were used to build TCR beta libraries. TCRdb ran MiXCR on the multiplex PCR reads and lists one entry per CDR3 protein. In the table there are 520,000 or so distinct CDR3 sequences, around 13% of which are singletons. This CDR3 is 12 amino acids long. Germline V gene data show CDR1 as LGHDT and CDR2 as YNNKEL (reference sequence). V gave up 1 base and J gave up 10 bases, with 10 bases separating them. Study-wide results and caveats: Persistent Graves' patients showed reduced TCR diversity versus newly diagnosed patients.

This sample was shared with a second study, whose subject was T cells in Graves' hyperthyroidism and ophthalmopathy. This second report adds: Median prediction lead before ophthalmopathy onset was 6.5 months with the model.

The receptor was isolated from a young woman with Graves disease. This sample comprised peripheral blood mononuclear cells (PBMCs), obtained at new diagnosis, from a patient treated with antithyroid drugs. The chain couples TRBV3-1 to TRBJ1-1; possible D gene TRBD1, 6 bases. CDR3 in DNA: TGTGCCAGCAGCCAAGTACAAGGGGGAGCTTTCTTT. This translates into CASSQVQGGAFF.